This T cell receptor beta chain was found in a study of PD-L1 blockade in urothelial cancer. Method: immunoSEQ multiplex PCR; TCRdb's copy keeps in-frame clones and lacks some. Of 55,000 to 70,000 clones listed, more than 65% are singletons. This sample comprised PBMCs, obtained around atezolizumab (anti-PD-L1) treatment. The origin of this receptor is a man between 65 and 85 years old with urothelial cancer.

The CDR3 coding sequence is TGTGCCAGCAGTTTCCTCCTAGCGGGAACGAGCAATGAGCAGTTCTTC. Translating gives CASSFLLAGTSNEQFF. V gene TRBV6-6 combines with J gene TRBJ2-1, with TRBD2 matching over 9 bases. J gave up 6 bases and V 4 bases, and 10 bases lay outside the gene matches. The CDR3 consists of 16 residues. The germline V gene encodes CDR1 MNHNY and CDR2 SVGAGI (reference sequence).